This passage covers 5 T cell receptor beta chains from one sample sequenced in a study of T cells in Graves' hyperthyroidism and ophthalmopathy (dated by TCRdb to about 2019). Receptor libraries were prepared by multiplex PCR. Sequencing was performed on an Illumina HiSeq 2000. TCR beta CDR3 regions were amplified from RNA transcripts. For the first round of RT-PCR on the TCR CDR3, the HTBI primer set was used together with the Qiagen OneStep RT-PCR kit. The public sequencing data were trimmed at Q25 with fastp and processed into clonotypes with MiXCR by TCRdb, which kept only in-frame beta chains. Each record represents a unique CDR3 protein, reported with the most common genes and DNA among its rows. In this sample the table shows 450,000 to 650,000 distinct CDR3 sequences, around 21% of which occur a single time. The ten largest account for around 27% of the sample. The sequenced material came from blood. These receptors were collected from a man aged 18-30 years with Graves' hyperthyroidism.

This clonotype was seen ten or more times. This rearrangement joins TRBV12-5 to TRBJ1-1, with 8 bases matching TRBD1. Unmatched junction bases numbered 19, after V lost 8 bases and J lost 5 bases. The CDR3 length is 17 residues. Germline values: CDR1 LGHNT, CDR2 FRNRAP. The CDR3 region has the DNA TGTGCTAGTACCAAATCTGGGGCCGACAGGGGAGGTACTGAAGCTTTCTTT. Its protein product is CASTKSGADRGGTEAFF.

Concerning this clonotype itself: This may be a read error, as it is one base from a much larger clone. The CDR3 DNA follows: TGTGCCTGGAGTCCAGGGGGCGCCTACGAGCAGTACTTC. It translates to CAWSPGGAYEQYF. This rearrangement joins TRBV30 to TRBJ2-7; TRBD1 agrees at 8 bases. The CDR3 extends over 13 amino acids. J lost 2 bases, V lost 2 bases, and 2 bases had no gene match. Germline CDR1 GTSNPN, CDR2 SVGIG (reference sequence).

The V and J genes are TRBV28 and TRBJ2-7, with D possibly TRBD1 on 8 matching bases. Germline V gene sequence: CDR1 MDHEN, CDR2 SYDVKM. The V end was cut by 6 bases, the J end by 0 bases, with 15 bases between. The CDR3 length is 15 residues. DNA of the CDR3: TGTGCCAGCAGAAAACAGGGGGGGAGCTCCTACGAGCAGTACTTC. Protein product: CASRKQGGSSYEQYF. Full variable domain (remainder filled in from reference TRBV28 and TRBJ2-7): DVKVTQSSRYLVKRTGEKVFLECVQDMDHENMFWYRQDPGLGLRLIYFSYDVKMKEKGDIPEGYSVSREKKERFSLILESASTNQTSMYLCASRKQGGSSYEQYFGPGTRLTVT.

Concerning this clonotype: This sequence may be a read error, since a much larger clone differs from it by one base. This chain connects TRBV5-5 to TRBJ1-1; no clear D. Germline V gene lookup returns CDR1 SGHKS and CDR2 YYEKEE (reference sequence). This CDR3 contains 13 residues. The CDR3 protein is CASSSDSNTEASF. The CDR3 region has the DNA TGTGCCAGCAGCTCGGATTCGAACACTGAAGCTTCCTTT.

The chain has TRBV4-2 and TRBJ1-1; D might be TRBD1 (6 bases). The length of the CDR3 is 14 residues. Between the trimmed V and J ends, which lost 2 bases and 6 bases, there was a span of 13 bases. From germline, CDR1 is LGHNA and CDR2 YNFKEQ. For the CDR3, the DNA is TGTGCCAGCAGCCAATACCGGGGGACACCTGAAGCTTTCTTT. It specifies CASSQYRGTPEAFF.